Below, 30 T cell receptor beta chains from the same sample are listed, as sequenced in a study of immune cell composition in non-small cell lung cancer. Using immunoSEQ multiplex PCR, the repertoire was profiled, and TCRdb retains in-frame clones only, with some absent. The sample records about 10,000 clones, roughly two thirds being singletons. What was sequenced was lung tumor tissue. The receptors were sampled from a human donor with non-small cell lung cancer.

The V and J genes are TRBV30 and TRBJ1-1; TRBD1 matches 7 bases. The trim removed 4 bases at V and 1 base at J, leaving 3 bases unmatched. Germline V gene data show CDR1 as GTSNPN and CDR2 as SVGIG (reference sequence). The CDR3 is 13 amino acids. CDR3 residues: CAWIRQGNTEAFF. DNA of the CDR3: TGTGCCTGGATTAGACAGGGGAACACTGAAGCTTTCTTT. The full variable domain, with the rest looked up from reference TRBV30 and TRBJ1-1, is SQTIHQWPATLVQPVGSPLSLECTVEGTSNPNLYWYRQAAGRGLQLLFYSVGIGQISSEVPQNLSASRPQDRQFILSSKKLLLSDSGFYLCAWIRQGNTEAFFGQGTRLTVV.

The V and J genes are TRBV18 and TRBJ1-2; a possible D gene is TRBD1 (6 bases). Germline V CDR1 and CDR2: KGHSH, LQKENI. This CDR3 comprises 11 residues. Trimming pared 5 bases from V and 8 bases from J, leaving 9 bases between. CDR3 region: CASSWGAGYTF. The CDR3 DNA sequence: TGTGCCAGCTCATGGGGGGCCGGCTACACCTTC.

V usage is TRBV27 and J usage is TRBJ1-2, with TRBD1 matching 9 bases. The CDR3 contains 14 residues. Germline CDR1 MNHEY, CDR2 SMNVEV (reference sequence). The junction had 6 bases not matched to a gene; V was cut back by 4 bases and J by 6 bases. The CDR3 nucleotides are TGTGCCAGCAGTTGGGGGGGACAGGGTGATGGCTACACCTTC. Its protein is CASSWGGQGDGYTF.

V gene TRBV7-9 combines with J gene TRBJ1-1, with TRBD1 as a possible D gene (5 bases). Trimming took off 6 bases at V and 6 bases at J, with 11 bases between the two ends. The germline V gene has CDR1 SEHNR and CDR2 FQNEAQ (reference sequence). CDR3 length: 12 residues. The CDR3 region is CASRQDPPEAFF. For the CDR3, the DNA is TGTGCCAGCAGACAGGACCCCCCTGAAGCTTTCTTT. The variable domain in full, with the rest retrieved from reference TRBV7-9 and TRBJ1-1, is DTGVSQNPRHKITKRGQNVTFRCDPISEHNRLYWYRQTLGQGPEFLTYFQNEAQLEKSRLLSDRFSAERPKGSFSTLEIQRTEQGDSAMYLCASRQDPPEAFFGQGTRLTVV.

The chain has TRBV19 and TRBJ2-2; no definite D call. Germline-derived CDR1 and CDR2 are LNHDA and SQIVND (reference sequence). Deletions cut 3 bases from V and 5 bases from J, with 10 bases between. This CDR3 is built from 14 residues. CDR3 coding DNA: TGTGCCAGTAGTATGAGGCAGCCTACCGGGGAGCTGTTTTTT. Translating it yields CASSMRQPTGELFF.

In its sample, this clone was seen a few times. The chain couples TRBV7-9 to TRBJ1-6, with D maybe TRBD1 (6 bases). This CDR3 contains 14 residues. Germline assignment: CDR1 SEHNR and CDR2 FQNEAQ (reference sequence). Trimming stripped 2 bases from V and 10 bases from J, with 12 bases between. DNA for the CDR3: TGTGCCAGCAGCTTACAGGGGACTGGGTCACCCCTCCACTTT. Translation: CASSLQGTGSPLHF.

The genes are TRBV5-1 and TRBJ1-3; D perhaps matches TRBD1 (6 bases). The V gene lost 3 bases and the J gene lost 0 bases, with 16 bases spanning the gap. Germline V gives CDR1 SGHRS, CDR2 YFSETQ. The CDR3 length is 17 residues. The CDR3 loop reads CASSWDTPSDSGNTIYF. CDR3 DNA sequence: TGCGCCAGCAGCTGGGACACCCCCTCAGACTCTGGAAACACCATATATTTT.

This chain links TRBV7-2 with TRBJ2-3; tentative D call: TRBD1 (6 bases). CDR1 is SGHTA, CDR2 FQGNSA, per germline. V was pared by 1 base and J by 4 bases, with 12 bases between. The CDR3 contains 15 residues. This CDR3 reads CASSLVRTAADTQYF. CDR3 nucleotide sequence: TGTGCCAGCAGCTTAGTGAGGACAGCGGCAGATACGCAGTATTTT.

V and J are TRBV4-3 and TRBJ1-3; D is undetermined. CDR1 and CDR2 from the germline V gene are LGHNA and YSLEER. The CDR3 runs 15 residues. V was shortened by 0 bases and J by 3 bases, with 9 bases between the two germline ends. The CDR3 DNA reads TGCGCCAGCAGCCAAGAATTCCGTCGTGGAAACACCATATATTTT. This encodes CASSQEFRRGNTIYF.

There are a few counts of this clone. The CDR3 loop reads CASSSPTGSAFF. Written as DNA, the CDR3 is TGTGCCAGCAGCTCCCCGACAGGTTCCGCTTTCTTT. The chain recombines TRBV7-9 with TRBJ1-1; maybe TRBD1 (6 bases). The CDR3 runs 12 residues. Germline CDR1 is SEHNR and CDR2 is FQNEAQ (reference sequence). The V end lost 4 bases, the J end lost 11 bases, and 14 bases lay between the germline ends.

This chain connects TRBV5-1 to TRBJ2-7; 7 nucleotides line up with TRBD1. Germline trimming cut 3 bases from V and 2 bases from J; bases unmatched to any gene: 5. Germline V lookup: CDR1 SGHRS, CDR2 YFSETQ. The CDR3 has 14 amino acids. The CDR3 reads CASSSGQFPYEQYF. CDR3 in DNA: TGCGCCAGCAGCTCGGGACAGTTCCCCTACGAGCAGTACTTC.

This clone was counted only a few times. The chain combines TRBV30 with TRBJ1-1, with D uncertain. The CDR3 is 13 amino acids. Germline CDR1 reads GTSNPN; CDR2 reads SVGIG (reference sequence). Between the trimmed V and J ends, which lost 4 bases and 6 bases, there was a span of 15 bases. The CDR3 sequence is CAWKRFQAAEAFF. The CDR3 DNA follows: TGTGCCTGGAAAAGGTTCCAAGCGGCTGAAGCTTTCTTT.

The chain uses TRBV5-6 and TRBJ2-7; TRBD1 might be the D (5 bases). CDR1 SGHDT and CDR2 YYEEEE come from the germline V gene. With 2 bases removed from V and 5 bases from J, the gap between germline ends came to 20 bases. The CDR3 has 16 residues. CDR3 in DNA: TGTGCCAGCAGCTTCATGACGGTTTCCAGGGCCCACGAGCAGTACTTC. The encoded protein is CASSFMTVSRAHEQYF. The full variable domain, its missing parts supplied by reference TRBV5-6 and TRBJ2-7, is DAGVTQSPTHLIKTRGQQVTLRCSPKSGHDTVSWYQQALGQGPQFIFQYYEEEERQRGNFPDRFSGHQFPNYSSELNVNALLLGDSALYLCASSFMTVSRAHEQYFGPGTRLTVT.

This chain uses TRBV5-8 with TRBJ1-2; 8 nucleotides match TRBD1. The germline CDR1 and CDR2 sequences are SGHTS and YDEGEE. After removal of 4 bases from V and 4 bases from J, the junction contained 6 bases not matched to a gene. The CDR3 is 14 amino acids. The CDR3 protein is CASSQGAVIYGYTF. Written as DNA, the CDR3 is TGTGCCAGCAGCCAGGGGGCGGTTATCTATGGCTACACCTTC.

This chain uses TRBV11-3 with TRBJ2-7; the D gene is possibly TRBD1 (6 bases). This CDR3 contains 15 residues. The germline V and J ends were trimmed by 5 bases and 3 bases, with 17 bases remaining between them. CDR1 is SGHNT, CDR2 YENEEA, per germline. This chain's CDR3 is CASSRGQLGVYEQYF. The DNA for the CDR3 is TGTGCCAGCAGCCGCGGACAGCTGGGGGTCTACGAGCAGTACTTC.

V and J are TRBV5-5 and TRBJ1-3; D not certain. This CDR3 contains 13 residues. Germline CDR1 SGHKS, CDR2 YYEKEE (reference sequence). Trimming left V 0 bases short and J 4 bases short, with 5 bases between. For the CDR3, the DNA is TGTGCCAGCAGCTTGGGCAGCGGAAACACCATATATTTT. This gives the protein CASSLGSGNTIYF.

This chain connects TRBV28 to TRBJ2-1; possibly TRBD2 for D (6 bases). The CDR3 length is 14 residues. Germline assignment: CDR1 MDHEN and CDR2 SYDVKM. Between the trimmed V and J ends, which lost 2 bases and 7 bases, there was a span of 12 bases. CDR3 loop: CASSLAGRGNEQFF. CDR3 nucleotide sequence: TGTGCCAGCAGTTTAGCGGGGCGCGGAAATGAGCAGTTCTTC.

The chain has TRBV30 and TRBJ2-7; D might be TRBD2 (7 bases). Germline values: CDR1 GTSNPN, CDR2 SVGIG (reference sequence). This CDR3 spans 18 amino acids. Trimming cost V 2 bases and J 10 bases, with 33 bases left between them. The CDR3 DNA follows: TGTGCCTGGAGTTCACACCTCCCCGAGGGGGGGGCGTCGAGAAGTCAGTACTTC. This encodes CAWSSHLPEGGASRSQYF.

The rearrangement links TRBV7-9 to TRBJ2-7; TRBD1 matches at 7 bases. Trimming at V came to 5 bases and at J to 6 bases, leaving 10 bases not matched to a gene. Germline CDR1 and CDR2: SEHNR and FQNEAQ (reference sequence). This CDR3 has 14 residues. CDR3 DNA sequence: TGTGCCAGCAGCCCCCCGGGACAGCTCTCCGAGCAGTACTTC. As protein: CASSPPGQLSEQYF. Drawing the rest from reference TRBV7-9 and TRBJ2-7, the complete variable domain is DTGVSQNPRHKITKRGQNVTFRCDPISEHNRLYWYRQTLGQGPEFLTYFQNEAQLEKSRLLSDRFSAERPKGSFSTLEIQRTEQGDSAMYLCASSPPGQLSEQYFGPGTRLTVT.

A few counts support this clone. V gene TRBV28 combines with J gene TRBJ1-1; D is undetermined. Germline loops: CDR1 MDHEN, CDR2 SYDVKM. The CDR3 sequence is 14 residues long. Trimming pared 6 bases from V and 1 base from J, leaving 12 bases between. The CDR3 is CASSPQAANTEAFF. The DNA of the CDR3 is TGTGCCAGCAGCCCCCAGGCGGCGAACACTGAAGCTTTCTTT. The full variable domain, with the rest looked up from reference TRBV28 and TRBJ1-1, is DVKVTQSSRYLVKRTGEKVFLECVQDMDHENMFWYRQDPGLGLRLIYFSYDVKMKEKGDIPEGYSVSREKKERFSLILESASTNQTSMYLCASSPQAANTEAFFGQGTRLTVV.

J is TRBJ2-3 and V is TRBV9, with 10 bases identical to TRBD2. The V segment lost 0 bases and the J segment 4 bases; nucleotides outside the gene matches: 8. The CDR3 loop spans 17 amino acids. The germline gives CDR1 SGDLS, CDR2 YYNGEE. CDR3 loop: CASSVGRGSGGSDTQYF. The CDR3 DNA follows: TGTGCCAGCAGCGTAGGTCGAGGTAGCGGGGGGTCAGATACGCAGTATTTT.

V usage is TRBV9 and J usage is TRBJ2-7, with no clear D. V lost 0 bases, J lost 0 bases, and 13 bases lay in between. The CDR3 length is 16 residues. The V gene's germline CDR1 is SGDLS and CDR2 YYNGEE. The CDR3 DNA is TGTGCCAGCAGCGTAGGGGTAGGCTCCGTCTCCTACGAGCAGTACTTC. It codes for CASSVGVGSVSYEQYF. The whole variable domain, filled in from reference TRBV9 and TRBJ2-7, reads DSGVTQTPKHLITATGQRVTLRCSPRSGDLSVYWYQQSLDQGLQFLIQYYNGEERAKGNILERFSAQQFPDLHSELNLSSLELGDSALYFCASSVGVGSVSYEQYFGPGTRLTVT.

About this clone itself: A much larger clone sits a single nucleotide away, making a read error possible. The chain joins TRBV7-9 to TRBJ1-1; a possible D gene is TRBD1 (5 bases). The CDR3 has 16 residues. CDR1 and CDR2 from the germline V gene are SEHNR and FQNEAQ (reference sequence). With 5 bases removed from V and 7 bases from J, the gap between germline ends came to 23 bases. The DNA for the CDR3 is TGTGCCAGCAGCCCTCCCGCCTATGGCAGGGTCGGTGAAGCTTTCTTT. Its protein product is CASSPPAYGRVGEAFF.

V and J are TRBV4-2 and TRBJ1-1; D not resolved. Germline assignment: CDR1 LGHNA and CDR2 YNFKEQ. Trimming removed 0 bases from V and 1 base from J, with 6 bases in between. CDR3 length equals 14 residues. The CDR3 spells CASSQEGGNTEAFF. In DNA form, the CDR3 reads TGTGCCAGCAGCCAAGAGGGTGGGAACACTGAAGCTTTCTTT.

V and J are TRBV14 and TRBJ1-3; D not certain. From germline, CDR1 is SGHDN and CDR2 FVKESK. V dropped 0 bases and J dropped 0 bases, with 3 bases sitting between them. The CDR3 contains 14 residues. The CDR3 loop is CASSQDHSGNTIYF. In nucleotides, the CDR3 is TGTGCCAGCAGCCAAGACCACTCTGGAAACACCATATATTTT.

This chain joins TRBV11-2 and TRBJ2-1; 12 bases align to TRBD2. This CDR3 comprises 16 residues. Germline lookup yields CDR1 SGHAT and CDR2 FQNNGV. V lost 7 bases to trimming and J lost 3 bases; unmatched junction nucleotides: 7. This chain's CDR3 is CASNRLAGDHYNEQFF. In nucleotides, the CDR3 is TGTGCCAGCAACCGACTAGCGGGGGACCACTACAATGAGCAGTTCTTC. Supplemented by reference TRBV11-2 and TRBJ2-1, the full variable domain reads EAGVAQSPRYKIIEKRQSVAFWCNPISGHATLYWYQQILGQGPKLLIQFQNNGVVDDSQLPKDRFSAERLKGVDSTLKIQPAKLEDSAVYLCASNRLAGDHYNEQFFGPGTRLTVL.

J is TRBJ1-3 and V is TRBV18; 7 bases are shared with TRBD1. The CDR3 consists of 13 residues. V trimming: 0 bases; J trimming: 10 bases; junction bases outside the gene matches: 3. The germline gives CDR1 KGHSH, CDR2 LQKENI. CDR3 loop: CASSPPGQQTIYF. The CDR3 nucleotides are TGTGCCAGCTCACCACCGGGACAGCAAACCATATATTTT.

The gene calls are TRBV5-1 and TRBJ2-7; TRBD1 is a possible D gene (6 bases). The CDR3 has 12 residues. CDR1 and CDR2 from the germline V gene are SGHRS and YFSETQ. V lost 5 bases and J 0 bases, leaving 6 bases between the germline ends. CDR3 sequence: CASRDSSYEQYF. DNA for the CDR3: TGCGCCAGCAGGGACAGCTCCTACGAGCAGTACTTC.

The chain combines TRBV9 with TRBJ2-1; D is undetermined. This CDR3 has 12 residues. CDR1 and CDR2 (germline): SGDLS, YYNGEE. Trimming stripped 2 bases from V and 6 bases from J, with 6 bases between. The DNA of the CDR3 is TGTGCCAGCAGCGTCCTCTCCAATGAGCAGTTCTTC. It is translated as CASSVLSNEQFF.

This CDR3 is CASSTRPGTSGNTIYF. CDR3 nucleotide sequence: TGCGCCAGCAGCACCCGACCCGGGACATCTGGAAACACCATATATTTT. The gene calls are TRBV5-1 and TRBJ1-3; the D gene is possibly TRBD1 (6 bases). The CDR3 is 16 amino acids. Trimming left V 4 bases short and J 1 base short, with 15 bases between. In germline, CDR1 is SGHRS, CDR2 YFSETQ.